A single TCR beta chain is shown here with its context. Its antigen is still unknown. This entry is derived from a study of T cells in Graves' hyperthyroidism and ophthalmopathy. On the study more broadly: The initial diagnosis was the point when peripheral blood was collected, ahead of any treatment. Study results and limitations: A median approximately 6.5 months before onset, the model predicted ophthalmopathy.

V lost 0 bases and J 2 bases, leaving 14 bases between the germline ends. The CDR3 is made up of 16 amino acids. Germline V lookup: CDR1 SGHTA, CDR2 FQGNSA. The study based diagnoses on clinical symptoms, serum thyroxine and TRAb, thyroid ultrasound and orbital computed tomography. RNA transcripts provided the source from which TCR beta CDR3 regions were amplified. HTBI primers were the set used in a first-round RT-PCR of the TCR CDR3. One entry per CDR3 protein results from TCRdb running MiXCR on the multiplex PCR reads. In the table there are approximately 480,000 distinct CDR3 sequences, more than 20% of which are singletons.

The chain is built from TRBV7-2 and TRBJ2-7; no definite D call. This receptor was obtained from a man aged 18 to 30 with Graves' hyperthyroidism. The specimen sequenced was blood. The CDR3, as DNA: TGTGCCAGCAGCTTAGCGGCAAATTTCGAAGCCTACGAGCAGTACTTC. Translation gives CASSLAANFEAYEQYF.